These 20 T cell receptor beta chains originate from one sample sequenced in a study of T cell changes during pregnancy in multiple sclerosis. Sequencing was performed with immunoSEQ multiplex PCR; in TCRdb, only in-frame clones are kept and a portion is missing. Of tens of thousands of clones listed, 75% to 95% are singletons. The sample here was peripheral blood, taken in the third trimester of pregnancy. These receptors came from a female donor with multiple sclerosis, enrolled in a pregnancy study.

Here the CDR3 reads CASSQGTGFDSPLHF. CDR3 sequence (DNA): TGTGCCAGCAGCCAGGGTACAGGGTTTGATTCACCCCTCCACTTT. The gene calls are TRBV4-2 and TRBJ1-6, with D possibly being TRBD1 (6 bases). V lost 3 bases and J lost 8, with 14 bases in between. CDR1 is LGHNA, CDR2 YNFKEQ, per germline. The CDR3 is 15 residues long.

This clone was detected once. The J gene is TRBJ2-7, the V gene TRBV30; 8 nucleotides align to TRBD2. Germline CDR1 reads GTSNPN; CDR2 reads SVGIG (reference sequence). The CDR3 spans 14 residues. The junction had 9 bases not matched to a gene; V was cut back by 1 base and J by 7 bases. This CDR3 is CAWSAGLDNTEQYF. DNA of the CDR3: TGTGCCTGGAGTGCGGGACTAGATAATACGGAGCAGTACTTC.

CDR3 residues: CAVLFGTGELFF. CDR3 coding DNA: TGTGCCGTACTATTTGGCACCGGGGAGCTGTTTTTT. The chain is built from TRBV6-6 and TRBJ2-2, with D uncertain. Trimming removed 11 bases at V and 4 bases at J, with 11 bases between. This CDR3 comprises 12 residues. CDR1 is MNHNY, CDR2 SVGAGI, per germline (reference sequence).

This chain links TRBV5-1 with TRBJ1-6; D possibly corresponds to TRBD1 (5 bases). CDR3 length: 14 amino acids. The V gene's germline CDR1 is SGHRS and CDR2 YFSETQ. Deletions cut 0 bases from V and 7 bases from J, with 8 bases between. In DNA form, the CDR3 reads TGCGCCAGCAGCTTGGAATCAGGGAATTCACCCCTCCACTTT. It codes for CASSLESGNSPLHF.

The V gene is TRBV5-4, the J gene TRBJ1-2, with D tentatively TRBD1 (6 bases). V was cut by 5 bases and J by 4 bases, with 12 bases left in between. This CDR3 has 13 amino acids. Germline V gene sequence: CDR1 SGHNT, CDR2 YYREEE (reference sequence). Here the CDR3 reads CASRETGSYGYTF. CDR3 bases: TGTGCCAGCAGGGAAACAGGGTCCTATGGCTACACCTTC.

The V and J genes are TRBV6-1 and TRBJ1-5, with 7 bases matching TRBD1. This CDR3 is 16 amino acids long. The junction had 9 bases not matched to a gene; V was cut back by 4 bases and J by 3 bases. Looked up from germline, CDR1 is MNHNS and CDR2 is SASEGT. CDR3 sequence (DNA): TGTGCCAGCAGTGCCTCTCCCGACAGGGTCAATCAGCCCCAGCATTTT. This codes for CASSASPDRVNQPQHF.

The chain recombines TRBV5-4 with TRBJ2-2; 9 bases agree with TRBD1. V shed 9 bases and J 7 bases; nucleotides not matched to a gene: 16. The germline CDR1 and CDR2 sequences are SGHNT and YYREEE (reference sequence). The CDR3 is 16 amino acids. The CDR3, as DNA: TGTGCCACTCCCACGACCTTAGGGACAGGGTTCGGGGAGCTGTTTTTT. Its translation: CATPTTLGTGFGELFF. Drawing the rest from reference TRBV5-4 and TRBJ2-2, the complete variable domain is ETGVTQSPTHLIKTRGQQVTLRCSSQSGHNTVSWYQQALGQGPQFIFQYYREEENGRGNFPPRFSGLQFPNYSSELNVNALELDDSALYLCATPTTLGTGFGELFFGEGSRLTVL.

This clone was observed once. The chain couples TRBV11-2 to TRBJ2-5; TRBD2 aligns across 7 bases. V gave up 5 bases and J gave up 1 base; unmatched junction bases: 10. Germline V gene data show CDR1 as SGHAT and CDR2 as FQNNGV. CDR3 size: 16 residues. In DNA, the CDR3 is TGTGCCAGCAGCCCCGGTGACGGGAGGCCCCAAGAGACCCAGTACTTC. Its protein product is CASSPGDGRPQETQYF.

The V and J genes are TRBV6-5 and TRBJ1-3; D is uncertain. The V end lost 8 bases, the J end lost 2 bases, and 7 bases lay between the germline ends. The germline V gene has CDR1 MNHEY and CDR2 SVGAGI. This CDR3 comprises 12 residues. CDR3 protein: CASVGAGNTIYF. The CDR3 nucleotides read TGTGCCAGCGTCGGAGCTGGAAACACCATATATTTT.

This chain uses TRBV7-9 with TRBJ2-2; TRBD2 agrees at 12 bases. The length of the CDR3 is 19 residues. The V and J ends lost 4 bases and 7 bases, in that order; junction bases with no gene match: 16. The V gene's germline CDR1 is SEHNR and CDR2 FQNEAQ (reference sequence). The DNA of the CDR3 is TGTGCCAGCAGCTCCGGGGGGCGACTAGCGGGAGAAAATGGCGGGGAGCTGTTTTTT. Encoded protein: CASSSGGRLAGENGGELFF. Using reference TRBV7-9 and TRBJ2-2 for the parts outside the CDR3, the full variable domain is DTGVSQNPRHKITKRGQNVTFRCDPISEHNRLYWYRQTLGQGPEFLTYFQNEAQLEKSRLLSDRFSAERPKGSFSTLEIQRTEQGDSAMYLCASSSGGRLAGENGGELFFGEGSRLTVL.

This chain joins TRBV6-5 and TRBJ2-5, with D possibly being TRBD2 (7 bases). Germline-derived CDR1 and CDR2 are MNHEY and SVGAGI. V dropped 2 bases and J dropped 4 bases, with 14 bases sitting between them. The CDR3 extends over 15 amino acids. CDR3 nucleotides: TGTGCCAGCAGTTACGTCGGGGGGCGGCTAGAGACCCAGTACTTC. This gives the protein CASSYVGGRLETQYF.

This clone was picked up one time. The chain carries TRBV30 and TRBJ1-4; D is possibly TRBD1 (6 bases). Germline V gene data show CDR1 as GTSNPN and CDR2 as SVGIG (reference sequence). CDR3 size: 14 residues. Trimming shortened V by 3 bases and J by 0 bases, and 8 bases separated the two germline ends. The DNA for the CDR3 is TGTGCCTGGAGGGACAGTGCAACTAATGAAAAACTGTTTTTT. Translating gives CAWRDSATNEKLFF.

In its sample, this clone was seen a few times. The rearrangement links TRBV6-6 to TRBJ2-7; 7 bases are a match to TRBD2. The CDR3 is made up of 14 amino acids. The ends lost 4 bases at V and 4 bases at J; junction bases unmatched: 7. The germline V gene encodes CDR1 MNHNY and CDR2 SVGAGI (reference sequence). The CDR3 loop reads CASSLGGVGYEQYF. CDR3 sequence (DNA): TGTGCCAGCAGTTTGGGGGGGGTAGGATACGAGCAGTACTTC.

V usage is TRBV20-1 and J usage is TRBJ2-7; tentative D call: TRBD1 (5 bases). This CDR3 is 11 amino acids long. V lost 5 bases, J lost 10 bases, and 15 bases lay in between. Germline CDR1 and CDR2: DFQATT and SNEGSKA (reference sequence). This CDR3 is CSAEQVSSQYF. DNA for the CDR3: TGCAGTGCTGAACAGGTATCGAGTCAGTACTTC.

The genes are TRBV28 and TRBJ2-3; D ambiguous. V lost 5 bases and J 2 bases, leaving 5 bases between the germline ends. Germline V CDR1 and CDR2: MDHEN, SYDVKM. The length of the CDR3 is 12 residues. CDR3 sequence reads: CASSQSTDTQYF. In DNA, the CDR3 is TGTGCCAGCAGTCAGTCCACAGATACGCAGTATTTT. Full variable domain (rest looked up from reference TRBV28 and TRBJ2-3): DVKVTQSSRYLVKRTGEKVFLECVQDMDHENMFWYRQDPGLGLRLIYFSYDVKMKEKGDIPEGYSVSREKKERFSLILESASTNQTSMYLCASSQSTDTQYFGPGTRLTVL.

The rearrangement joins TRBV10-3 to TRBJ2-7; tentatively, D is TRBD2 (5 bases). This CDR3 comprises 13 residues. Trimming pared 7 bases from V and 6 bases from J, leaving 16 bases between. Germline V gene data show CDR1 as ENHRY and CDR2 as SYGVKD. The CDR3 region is CAIMTTTTPEQYF. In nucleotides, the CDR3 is TGTGCCATCATGACTACCACGACCCCCGAGCAGTACTTC.

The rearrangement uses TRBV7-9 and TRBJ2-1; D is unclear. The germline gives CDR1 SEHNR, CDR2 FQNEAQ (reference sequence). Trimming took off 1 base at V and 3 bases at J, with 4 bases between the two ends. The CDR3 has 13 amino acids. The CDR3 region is CASSLELYNEQFF. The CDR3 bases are TGTGCCAGCAGCTTAGAACTCTACAATGAGCAGTTCTTC.

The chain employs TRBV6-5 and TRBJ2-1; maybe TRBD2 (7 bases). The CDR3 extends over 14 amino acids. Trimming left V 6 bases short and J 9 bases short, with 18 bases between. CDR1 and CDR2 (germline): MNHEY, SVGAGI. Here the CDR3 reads CASRAGAGGGEQFF. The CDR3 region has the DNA TGTGCCAGCAGAGCAGGGGCGGGCGGGGGTGAGCAGTTCTTC.

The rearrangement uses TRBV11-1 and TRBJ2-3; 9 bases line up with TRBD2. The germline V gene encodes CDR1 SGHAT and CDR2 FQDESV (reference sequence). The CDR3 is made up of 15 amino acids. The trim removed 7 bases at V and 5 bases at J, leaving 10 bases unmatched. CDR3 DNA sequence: TGTGCCAGCACCGTCGGCGGGGGGGCTATAGATACGCAGTATTTT. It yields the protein CASTVGGGAIDTQYF. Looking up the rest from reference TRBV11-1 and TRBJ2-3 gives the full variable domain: EAEVAQSPRYKITEKSQAVAFWCDPISGHATLYWYRQILGQGPELLVQFQDESVVDDSQLPKDRFSAERLKGVDSTLKIQPAELGDSAMYLCASTVGGGAIDTQYFGPGTRLTVL.

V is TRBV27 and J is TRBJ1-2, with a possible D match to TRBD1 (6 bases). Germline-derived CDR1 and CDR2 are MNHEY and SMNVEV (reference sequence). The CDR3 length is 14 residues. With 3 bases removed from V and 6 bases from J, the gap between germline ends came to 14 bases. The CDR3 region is CASSFDNRQDGYTF. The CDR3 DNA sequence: TGTGCCAGCAGTTTCGATAACAGACAGGATGGCTACACCTTC.